The rows below give T cell receptor beta chains drawn from one sample of a study of blood T cell repertoires in COVID-19. The data were produced by immunoSEQ multiplex PCR, yet TCRdb's version contains in-frame clones alone and is incomplete. The data show approximately 180,000 clones, with around 82% seen just once and roughly 9.8% held by the top ten. Specimen: peripheral blood. Receptors originate from a woman aged 80 or over with acute or convalescent COVID-19. Both conserved end residues are part of each CDR3. Each record gives: clone size, V gene, D gene, J gene, CDR3 DNA, CDR3 protein. D genes are given only for firm matches. Not every row has a clone size; where given, it reads once, few, many or a size class.

>few|TRBV7-9|-|TRBJ2-5
TGTGCCAGCAGCTCCCGGAGGAGGGAGACCCAGTACTTC
CASSSRRRETQYF
>-|TRBV12-5|TRBD2|TRBJ2-1
TGTGCTAGTGGTTTGAGGGCGGCTAGCGGGGATAAGCAGTTCTTC
CASGLRAASGDKQFF
>once|TRBV6-5|TRBD1|TRBJ1-1
TGTGCCAGCAGTTACCAGGGACAGCAGAACACTGAAGCTTTCTTT
CASSYQGQQNTEAFF
>-|TRBV7-8|TRBD1|TRBJ2-1
TGTGCCAGCAGCCAGGACAGGCTGAATGAGCAGTTCTTC
CASSQDRLNEQFF
>-|TRBV4-3|TRBD2|TRBJ2-3
TGCGCCAGCAGCCAAGAGATCACTAGCGGGGGGGGAGACACGCAGTATTTT
CASSQEITSGGGDTQYF
>-|TRBV29-1|-|TRBJ1-1
TGCAGCGTGGACCCGGGACTGATGAACACTGAAGCTTTCTTT
CSVDPGLMNTEAFF
>once|TRBV28|-|TRBJ1-5
TGTGCCAGCACCGTGGGAGTCCGCAATCAGCCCCAGCATTTT
CASTVGVRNQPQHF
>-|TRBV7-9|-|TRBJ2-3
TGTGCCAGCAGCTTAGATGGCGGACAAGGGCAGTATTTT
CASSLDGGQGQYF
>once|TRBV7-3|TRBD2|TRBJ2-7
TGTGCCAGCAGCCAAGCGGGAGCCCACGAGCAGTACTTC
CASSQAGAHEQYF
>few|TRBV6-2/TRBV6-3|TRBD2|TRBJ2-7
TGTGCCAGCAGTTGCGGACTAGCGGGAGCGTGTCCCCAGTACTTC
CASSCGLAGACPQYF
>-|TRBV6-5|-|TRBJ1-2
TGTGCCAGCAAAGAGGATCCGGGAGCTAACTATGGCTACACCTTC
CASKEDPGANYGYTF
>-|TRBV19|-|TRBJ2-3
TGTGCCAGTAGTAGCGGAGTGATTAGCACAGATACGCAGTATTTT
CASSSGVISTDTQYF
>few|TRBV4-2|-|TRBJ1-5
TGTGCCAGCAGCCAAGAGGGCCGTAATGGCAATCAGCCCCAGCATTTT
CASSQEGRNGNQPQHF
>-|TRBV30|TRBD1|TRBJ1-5
TGTGCCTGGAGTGGTCCCGGGACAGGGGGACAGCCCCAGCATTTT
CAWSGPGTGGQPQHF
>few|TRBV2|-|TRBJ1-1
TGTGCCAGCAGTGAGGGCTTTGAAGCTTTCTTT
CASSEGFEAFF
>-|TRBV23-1|-|TRBJ2-1
TGCGCCAGCAGGAACCCTAGCGAGCAGTTCTTC
CASRNPSEQFF
>-|TRBV10-3|-|TRBJ1-4
TGTGCCATCAGTGAGAGGAGGGAAAAACTGTTTTTT
CAISERREKLFF
>-|TRBV30|TRBD1|TRBJ1-2
TGTGCCTGGAGCCGGGACAGACCTTATGGCTACACCTTC
CAWSRDRPYGYTF
>-|TRBV3-1/TRBV3-2|TRBD2|TRBJ2-1
TGTGCCAGCAGCCAACCTCTAGCGGGTCCATACAATGAGCAGTTCTTC
CASSQPLAGPYNEQFF
>-|TRBV5-4|TRBD1|TRBJ1-1
TGTGCCAGCAGCCCGATTGCTCCGGGACAGATGAACACTGAAGCTTTCTTT
CASSPIAPGQMNTEAFF
>-|TRBV25-1|-|TRBJ2-5
TGTGCCAGCAGAGCTACAGGGTTGGGAGAGACCCAGTACTTC
CASRATGLGETQYF
>-|TRBV5-1|TRBD1|TRBJ2-7
TGCGCCAGCAGCAGGGACAGGGTAAACCCAAGCTACGAGCAGTACTTC
CASSRDRVNPSYEQYF
>-|TRBV4-3|-|TRBJ1-1
TGCGCCAGCAGCCGGAGGGCAGCTATGAACACTGAAGCTTTCTTT
CASSRRAAMNTEAFF
>-|TRBV7-9|-|TRBJ1-4
TGTGCCAGCAGCTTAGCTTTGGGGGCCTCTGAAAAACTGTTTTTT
CASSLALGASEKLFF
>few|TRBV2|TRBD2|TRBJ2-1
TGTGCCAGCAGTCTTAGCGGGGGCGCCCTCAATGAGCAGTTCTTC
CASSLSGGALNEQFF
>-|TRBV11-2|TRBD2|TRBJ2-7
TGTGCCAGCAGCTTAGTTGCGGGGGGACTCTACGAGCAGTACTTC
CASSLVAGGLYEQYF
>-|TRBV7-2|-|TRBJ2-3
TGTGCCAGCAGCCTCGGAGCGGGCTCTGGAGATACGCAGTATTTT
CASSLGAGSGDTQYF
>-|TRBV7-8|-|TRBJ2-5
TGTGCCAGCAGCCCCCCGAGGAAGGCACCGGAGACCCAGTACTTC
CASSPPRKAPETQYF
>-|TRBV27|TRBD2|TRBJ2-5
TGTGCCAGCAGTCCAACAGGACTAGCGGAAGAGACCCAGTACTTC
CASSPTGLAEETQYF
>-|TRBV7-3|TRBD1|TRBJ1-1
TGTGCCAGCAGCCACACAGGACAGGTCACTGAAGCTTTCTTT
CASSHTGQVTEAFF
>-|TRBV5-1|-|TRBJ2-1
TGCGCCAGCAGCTTGGAGGGACAAGGGAAGAAGTTCTTC
CASSLEGQGKKFF
>-|TRBV11-2|-|TRBJ2-3
TGTGCCAGCGAGATGGCGGCGGGGGCTAGCACAGATACGCAGTATTTT
CASEMAAGASTDTQYF
>-|TRBV6-6|TRBD1|TRBJ1-5
TGTGCCAGCGGGACAGGGGGCAATCAGCCCCAGCATTTT
CASGTGGNQPQHF
>once|TRBV5-1|-|TRBJ1-6
TGCGCCAGCAGCTTGGGCGACGGGGGACCTCATAATTCACCCCTCCACTTT
CASSLGDGGPHNSPLHF
>few|TRBV27|-|TRBJ1-1
TGTGCCAGCAGTTTTGGAGGGGTGAACACTGAAGCTTTCTTT
CASSFGGVNTEAFF
>-|TRBV29-1|-|TRBJ1-2
TGCAGCGTTAGCGGCCCTACCCTTGGCTACACCTTC
CSVSGPTLGYTF
>once|TRBV21-1|-|TRBJ1-2
TGTGCCAGCAGCAGGTGGGACAGGATCTCCTATGGCTACACCTTC
CASSRWDRISYGYTF
>-|TRBV1|-|TRBJ2-1
TGCACCAGCAGACCGTGGTTTAGCGGGAGGGAGAATGAGCAGTTCTTC
CTSRPWFSGRENEQFF
>few|TRBV5-1|-|TRBJ1-2
TGCGCCAGCAGCCCCAACGGGGACTATGGCTACACCTTC
CASSPNGDYGYTF
>-|TRBV19|-|TRBJ1-3
TGTGCCACAAGGAGGCCGGGAACCTCTGGAAACACCATATATTTT
CATRRPGTSGNTIYF
>-|TRBV10-2|-|TRBJ1-5
TGCGCCAGCAAAGGGGAAACAGCCAATCAGCCCCAGCATTTT
CASKGETANQPQHF